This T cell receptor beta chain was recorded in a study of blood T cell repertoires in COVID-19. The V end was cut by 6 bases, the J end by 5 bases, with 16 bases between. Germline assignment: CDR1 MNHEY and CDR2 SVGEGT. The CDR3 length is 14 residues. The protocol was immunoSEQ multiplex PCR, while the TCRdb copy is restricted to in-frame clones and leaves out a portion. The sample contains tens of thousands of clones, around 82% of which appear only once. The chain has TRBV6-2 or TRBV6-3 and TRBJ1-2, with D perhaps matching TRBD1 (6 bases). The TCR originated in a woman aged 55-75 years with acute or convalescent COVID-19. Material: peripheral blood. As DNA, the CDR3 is TGTGCCAGCAGGCCTGGACAGAGAGTATATGGCTACACCTTC. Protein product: CASRPGQRVYGYTF.